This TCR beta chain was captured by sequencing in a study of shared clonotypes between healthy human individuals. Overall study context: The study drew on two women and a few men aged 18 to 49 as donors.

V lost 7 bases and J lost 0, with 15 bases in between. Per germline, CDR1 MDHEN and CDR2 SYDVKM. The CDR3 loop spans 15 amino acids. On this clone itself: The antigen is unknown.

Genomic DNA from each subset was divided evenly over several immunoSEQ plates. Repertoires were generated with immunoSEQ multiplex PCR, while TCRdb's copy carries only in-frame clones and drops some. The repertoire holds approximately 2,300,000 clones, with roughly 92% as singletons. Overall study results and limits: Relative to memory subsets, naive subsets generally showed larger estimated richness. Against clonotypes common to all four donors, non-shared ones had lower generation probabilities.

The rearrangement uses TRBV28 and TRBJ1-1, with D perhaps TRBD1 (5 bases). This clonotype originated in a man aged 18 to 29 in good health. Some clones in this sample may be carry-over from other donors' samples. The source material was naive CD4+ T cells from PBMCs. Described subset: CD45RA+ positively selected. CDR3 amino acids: CASNPRGTVNTEAFF. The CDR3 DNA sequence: TGTGCCAGCAATCCTCGGGGGACGGTGAACACTGAAGCTTTCTTT.